The sequence of this T cell receptor beta chain was determined in a study of T-cell reconstitution after alpha-beta-depleted transplantation in children. Regarding the study as a whole: Most T-cell counts and diversity one year after the transplant came from T cells that were newly produced. Several hundred expanded graft clones reportedly gave rise to the alpha-beta T cells present about two months after transplant. Diversity of TCRbeta at day 60 was high in some patients, arising from surviving recipient T cells and thymic progenitors.

The authors prepared the TCRbeta library with unique molecular identifiers. TCRdb re-analysed the PCR reads in MiXCR, keeping a single row per CDR3 protein. The sample shows 700,000 to 950,000 distinct CDR3 sequences, about 16% of them seen only once. CDR1 is SGDLS and CDR2 is YYNGEE in the germline V gene. The length of the CDR3 is 14 residues. Details on this clonotype: Its antigen is not known. A read error may produce the germline difference seen at one junction end.

The rearrangement links TRBV9 to TRBJ2-1; D possibly uses TRBD1 or TRBD2 (6 bases each). The clonotype comes from a male patient aged 5 to 17 who had a stem cell transplant for acute lymphoblastic leukemia, so the T cells may come from the graft donor. Specimen: PBMCs, mostly from graft donor cells, collected 360 days after TCRalphabeta/CD19-depleted stem cell transplant. In DNA form, the CDR3 reads TGTGCCAGCAGCCGGGGGCCTTCCGACAAAGAGCAGTTCTTC. It codes for CASSRGPSDKEQFF.